Sequencing of this T cell receptor (beta chain) was carried out in a study of blood T cell repertoires in COVID-19. Using immunoSEQ multiplex PCR, the repertoire was profiled, and TCRdb retains in-frame clones only, with some absent. The sample consists of 71,000 or so clones, less than 90% of them appearing once. Specimen: peripheral blood. The receptor comes from a man older than 75 in a cohort sampled during active COVID-19.

CDR3 amino acids: CASSPTGGDSPLHF. The CDR3 DNA is TGCGCCAGCAGCCCGACAGGGGGGGATTCACCCCTCCACTTT. The rearrangement joins TRBV5-1 to TRBJ1-6, with TRBD1 matching over 9 bases. This CDR3 spans 14 amino acids. In germline, CDR1 is SGHRS, CDR2 YFSETQ. V gave up 4 bases and J gave up 8 bases; unmatched junction bases: 4.